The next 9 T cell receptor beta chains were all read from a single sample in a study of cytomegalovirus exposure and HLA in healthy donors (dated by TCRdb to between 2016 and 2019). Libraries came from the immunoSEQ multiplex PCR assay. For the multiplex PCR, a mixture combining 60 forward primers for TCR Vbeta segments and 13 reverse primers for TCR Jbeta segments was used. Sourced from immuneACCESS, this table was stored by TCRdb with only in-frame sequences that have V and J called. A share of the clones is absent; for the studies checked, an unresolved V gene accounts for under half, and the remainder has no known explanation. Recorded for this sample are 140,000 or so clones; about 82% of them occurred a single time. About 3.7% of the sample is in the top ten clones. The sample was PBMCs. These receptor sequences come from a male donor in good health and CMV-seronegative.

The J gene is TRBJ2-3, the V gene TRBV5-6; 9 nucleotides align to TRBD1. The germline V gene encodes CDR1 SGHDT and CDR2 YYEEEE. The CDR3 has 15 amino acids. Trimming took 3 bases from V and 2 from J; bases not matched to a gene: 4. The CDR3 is CASSSGQGPTDTQYF. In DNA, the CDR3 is TGTGCCAGCAGCTCGGGACAGGGCCCCACAGATACGCAGTATTTT.

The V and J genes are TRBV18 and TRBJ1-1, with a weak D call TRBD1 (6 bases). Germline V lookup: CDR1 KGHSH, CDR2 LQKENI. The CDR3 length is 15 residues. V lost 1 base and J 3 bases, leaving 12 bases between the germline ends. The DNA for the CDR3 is TGTGCCAGCTCACCACTACAGGGTGGGGACACTGAAGCTTTCTTT. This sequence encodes CASSPLQGGDTEAFF.

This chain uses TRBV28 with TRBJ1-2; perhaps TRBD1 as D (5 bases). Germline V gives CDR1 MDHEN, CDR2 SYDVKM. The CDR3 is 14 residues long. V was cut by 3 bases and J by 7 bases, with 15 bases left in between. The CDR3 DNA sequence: TGTGCCAGCAGTTTCACAGGCAGTCCAGCTGGCTACACCTTC. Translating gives CASSFTGSPAGYTF.

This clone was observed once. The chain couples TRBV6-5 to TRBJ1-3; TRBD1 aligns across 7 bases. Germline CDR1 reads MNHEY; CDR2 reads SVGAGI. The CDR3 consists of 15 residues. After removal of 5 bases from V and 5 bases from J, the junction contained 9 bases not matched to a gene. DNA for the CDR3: TGTGCCAGCAGTCGACTCCAGGGGGTTCGAAACACCATATATTTT. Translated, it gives CASSRLQGVRNTIYF.

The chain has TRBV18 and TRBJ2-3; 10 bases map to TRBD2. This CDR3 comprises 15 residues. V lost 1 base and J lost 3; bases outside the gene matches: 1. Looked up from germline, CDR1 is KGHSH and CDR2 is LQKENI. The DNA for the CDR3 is TGTGCCAGCTCACCACTTAGCGGGAGGACAGATACGCAGTATTTT. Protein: CASSPLSGRTDTQYF.

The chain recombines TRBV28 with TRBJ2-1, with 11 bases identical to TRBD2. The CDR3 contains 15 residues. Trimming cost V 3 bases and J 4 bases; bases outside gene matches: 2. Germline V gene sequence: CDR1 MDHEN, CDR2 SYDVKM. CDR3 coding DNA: TGTGCCAGCAGTTTGATAGCGGGAGGGTACAATGAGCAGTTCTTC. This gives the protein CASSLIAGGYNEQFF.

In DNA form, the CDR3 reads TGTGCCAGCAGCTTAGAAGCCACAGGGAGCGATTCACCCCTCCACTTT. It translates to CASSLEATGSDSPLHF. This chain uses TRBV7-9 with TRBJ1-6, with D tentatively TRBD1 (6 bases). V shed 1 base and J shed 8 bases, with 15 bases lying between them. The CDR3 is 16 amino acids. Germline CDR1 SEHNR, CDR2 FQNEAQ (reference sequence).

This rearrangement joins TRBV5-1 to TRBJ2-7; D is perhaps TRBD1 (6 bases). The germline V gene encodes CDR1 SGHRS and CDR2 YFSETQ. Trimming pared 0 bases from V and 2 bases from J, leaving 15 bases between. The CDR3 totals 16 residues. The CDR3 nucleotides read TGCGCCAGCAGCTTGGGTGGGGGCACCAGCCCCTACGAGCAGTACTTC. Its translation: CASSLGGGTSPYEQYF.

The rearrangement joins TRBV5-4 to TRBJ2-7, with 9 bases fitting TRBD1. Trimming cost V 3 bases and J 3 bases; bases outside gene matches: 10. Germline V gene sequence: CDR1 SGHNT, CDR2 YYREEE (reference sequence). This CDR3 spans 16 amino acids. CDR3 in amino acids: CASSSYHRDRDYEQYF. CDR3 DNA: TGTGCCAGCAGCTCTTATCACCGGGACAGGGACTACGAGCAGTACTTC.